One sample yielded the 14 T cell receptor beta chains listed below, sequenced in a study of shared clonotypes between healthy human individuals. The protocol was immunoSEQ multiplex PCR, while the TCRdb copy is restricted to in-frame clones and leaves out a portion. The data show just over 2,000,000 clones, with roughly 94% seen just once and 0.13% held by the top ten. Sequencing was carried out using naive CD4+ T cells sorted from blood. The subset was: CD45RA+ positively selected. These receptor sequences come from a young man in good health.

V is TRBV7-2 and J is TRBJ1-6; 8 bases agree with TRBD1. From germline, CDR1 is SGHTA and CDR2 FQGNSA. CDR3 length equals 19 residues. The V gene end was trimmed by 2 bases and the J gene end by 1 base; junction bases not matched to a gene: 10. The CDR3 loop is CASSLSGQGIFSYNSPLHF. The CDR3, as DNA: TGTGCCAGCAGCTTAAGCGGACAGGGAATTTTTTCCTATAATTCACCCCTCCACTTT.

The chain combines TRBV30 with TRBJ1-1; D ambiguous. Germline V gene sequence: CDR1 GTSNPN, CDR2 SVGIG (reference sequence). This CDR3 contains 11 residues. The germline V and J ends were trimmed by 1 base and 10 bases, with 10 bases remaining between them. Here the CDR3 reads CAWSGSTGAFF. For the CDR3, the DNA is TGTGCCTGGAGTGGGAGCACCGGAGCTTTCTTT.

The chain links TRBV6-1 to TRBJ2-7, with D possibly matching TRBD2 (6 bases). Trimming stripped 6 bases from V and 3 bases from J, with 9 bases between. There are 12 residues in the CDR3. From germline, CDR1 is MNHNS and CDR2 SASEGT. This CDR3 is CASREGHYEQYF. CDR3 coding DNA: TGTGCCAGCAGGGAGGGGCACTACGAGCAGTACTTC.

The CDR3 DNA follows: TGTGCCAGCGCCCGGTCGACAGAAAACATTCAGTACTTC. Translating gives CASARSTENIQYF. The chain is built from TRBV7-2 and TRBJ2-4, with D possibly matching TRBD1 (5 bases). The ends were cut back, 8 bases at V and 5 bases at J, with 13 bases in the middle. The CDR3 loop spans 13 amino acids. CDR1 and CDR2 from the germline V gene are SGHTA and FQGNSA.

The table lists this clone with a count of one. Other DNA sequences in this specimen translate into the identical CDR3. The chain uses TRBV6-5 and TRBJ1-2; TRBD1 might be the D (5 bases). V was shortened by 6 bases and J by 1 base, with 9 bases between the two germline ends. There are 13 residues in the CDR3. CDR1 and CDR2 (germline): MNHEY, SVGAGI. The CDR3 sequence is CASRRGVNYGYTF. The DNA of the CDR3 is TGTGCCAGCAGGAGGGGTGTTAACTATGGCTACACCTTC.

The chain combines TRBV6-5 with TRBJ1-1; D possibly corresponds to TRBD1 (5 bases). This CDR3 has 14 amino acids. V was pared by 7 bases and J by 5 bases, with 17 bases between. Germline assignment: CDR1 MNHEY and CDR2 SVGAGI. The chain's CDR3 is CASNPRAGGTEAFF. The CDR3 DNA sequence: TGTGCCAGCAACCCAAGGGCCGGGGGTACTGAAGCTTTCTTT.

In this sample, this clone turned up once. The gene calls are TRBV9 and TRBJ1-4; 10 bases line up with TRBD1. This CDR3 has 14 amino acids. Germline CDR1 is SGDLS and CDR2 is YYNGEE. Trimming took 4 bases from V and 5 from J; bases not matched to a gene: 2. As DNA, the CDR3 is TGTGCCAGCAGCACGGGACAGGGGAATGAAAAACTGTTTTTT. This gives the protein CASSTGQGNEKLFF.

The genes are TRBV13 and TRBJ2-1; D unresolved. The V end was cut by 0 bases, the J end by 0 bases, with 9 bases between. The CDR3 runs to 16 residues. CDR1 is PRHDT, CDR2 FYEKMQ, per germline (reference sequence). CDR3 DNA: TGTGCCAGCAGCTTAGGACCAGGTAGCTCCTACAATGAGCAGTTCTTC. This sequence encodes CASSLGPGSSYNEQFF.

In nucleotides, the CDR3 is TGTGCCAGCAGCGTAGCTGCTACAGAGTACCAAGAGACCCAGTACTTC. Residues: CASSVAATEYQETQYF. V and J are TRBV9 and TRBJ2-5, with no clear D. The CDR3 spans 16 residues. The V and J ends lost 0 bases and 0 bases respectively, with 12 bases between them. From germline, CDR1 is SGDLS and CDR2 YYNGEE.

With respect to this clone: Other nucleotide sequences from this sample produce the same CDR3. The CDR3 coding sequence is TGCGCCAGCAGCCAAGGACAGGGGAGCACAGATACGCAGTATTTT. Translated, it gives CASSQGQGSTDTQYF. This chain uses TRBV4-3 with TRBJ2-3, with 8 nucleotides matching TRBD1. The CDR3 length is 15 residues. Germline CDR1 and CDR2: LGHNA and YSLEER. The J segment lost 0 bases and the V segment lost 1 base, leaving 0 bases of the junction unmatched.

The chain is built from TRBV5-6 and TRBJ2-1; D unresolved. The CDR3 totals 12 residues. Per the germline V gene, CDR1 is SGHDT and CDR2 is YYEEEE. V was clipped by 4 bases and J by 7 bases, with 9 bases between them. In DNA form, the CDR3 reads TGTGCCAGCAGCGAAAACAGAAATGAGCAGTTCTTC. Protein product: CASSENRNEQFF.

The chain combines TRBV5-1 with TRBJ2-7; D possibly corresponds to TRBD1 (5 bases). Trimming took 0 bases from V and 6 from J, leaving 13 bases between them. Germline assignment: CDR1 SGHRS and CDR2 YFSETQ. The CDR3 consists of 14 residues. CDR3 protein: CASSLGFGQGEQYF. CDR3 nucleotide sequence: TGCGCCAGCAGCTTGGGCTTCGGACAAGGCGAGCAGTACTTC.

The chain links TRBV5-1 to TRBJ2-3, with TRBD2 identical over 14 bases. Germline CDR1 and CDR2: SGHRS and YFSETQ. The CDR3 sequence is 16 residues long. V was pared by 2 bases and J by 4 bases, with 3 bases of the junction left unmatched. CDR3 loop: CASSLPGLAGADTQYF. CDR3 DNA: TGCGCCAGCAGCTTACCGGGACTAGCGGGAGCAGATACGCAGTATTTT.

This chain links TRBV10-3 with TRBJ1-3; no reliable D call. The germline V gene has CDR1 ENHRY and CDR2 SYGVKD. CDR3 size: 10 residues. Trimming took 10 bases from V and 4 from J, leaving 5 bases between them. CDR3 nucleotide sequence: TGTGCCACGTGGGGAAACACCATATATTTT. Its protein is CATWGNTIYF.